The clone carrying this T cell receptor beta chain turned up a few times. Time point denoted: pre-sensitization, week 0. Treatment in this sample: therapeutic diphenylcyclopropenone sensitization with weekly scalp DPC. The study enrolled 18 to 70-year-old alopecia patients suitable for DPC. Sequencing started from total RNA isolated from unfractionated whole blood. CDR1 is SGHRS and CDR2 is YFSETQ in the germline V gene. The CDR3 length is 13 residues. V was trimmed by 2 bases and J by 5 bases, leaving 11 bases between them. These data originate in a study of human T cells and chemical hapten exposure. TCRdb ran MiXCR on the RACE reads and lists one entry per CDR3 protein. The sample has around 250,000 distinct CDR3 sequences, about 8.6% seen once.

V is TRBV5-1 and J is TRBJ2-7; D ambiguous. The source was whole blood, collected in connection with sensitization to the hapten diphenylcyclopropenone (DPC). The receptor was derived from a woman aged 40 to 55 with alopecia areata. Some clones in this sample may be carry-over from other donors' samples. The CDR3 reads CASSLPGFHEQYF. CDR3 nucleotides: TGCGCCAGCAGCTTACCGGGTTTCCACGAGCAGTACTTC.